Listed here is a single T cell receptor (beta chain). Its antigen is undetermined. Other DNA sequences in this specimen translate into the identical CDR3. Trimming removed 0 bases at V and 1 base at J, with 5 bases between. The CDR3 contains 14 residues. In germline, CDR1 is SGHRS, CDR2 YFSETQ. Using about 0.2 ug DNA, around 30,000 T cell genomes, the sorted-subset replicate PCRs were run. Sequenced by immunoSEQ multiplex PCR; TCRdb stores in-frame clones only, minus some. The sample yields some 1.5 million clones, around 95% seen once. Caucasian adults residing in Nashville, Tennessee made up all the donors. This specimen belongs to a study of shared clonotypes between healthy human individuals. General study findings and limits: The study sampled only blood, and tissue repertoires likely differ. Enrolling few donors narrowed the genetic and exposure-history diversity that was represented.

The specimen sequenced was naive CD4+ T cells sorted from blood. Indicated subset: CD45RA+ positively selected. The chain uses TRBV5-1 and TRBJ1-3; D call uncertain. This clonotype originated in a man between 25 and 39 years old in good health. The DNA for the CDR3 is TGCGCCAGCAGCTTGGGGTCTTCTGGAAACACCATATATTTT. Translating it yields CASSLGSSGNTIYF.